These T cell receptor beta chains were read from a single sample in a study of early T cells in non-severe SARS-CoV-2 infection. TCRdb re-called the 5' RACE reads with MiXCR, one entry per CDR3 protein. The table lists roughly 56,000 distinct CDR3 sequences, 8% to 10% of them singletons. Material: whole blood. The receptors derive from an adult who was a healthcare worker with PCR-confirmed SARS-CoV-2 infection or an uninfected control (not recorded which). Both conserved end residues are trimmed from each CDR3.

V	CDR3
TRBV3-1	ASSQDRGYGDGYT
TRBV10-2	ASSTGSEQY
TRBV5-1	ASTPGEGRTADTQY
TRBV11-1	ASSSQGAGANVLT
TRBV7-6	ASSSPLDTQY
TRBV6-2/TRBV6-3	ASSYIETQY
TRBV20-1	SEELAGTDTQY
TRBV18	ASSPPSGRTKNIQY
TRBV5-1	ASSYGGASYNEQF
TRBV7-9	ASGGQPMDTEAF
TRBV20-1	SARGVAGGYTDTQY
TRBV7-2	ASSLESGAAPYEQY
TRBV28	ASSFTRFTGELF
TRBV9	ASSVEFGTSSEQY
TRBV3-1	ASRDQQETQY
TRBV27	ASSFRGQETQY
TRBV12-3/TRBV12-4	ASNQRGRNNEQF